This TCR beta chain derives from a study of cytomegalovirus exposure and HLA in healthy donors. The study, taken as a whole, reports: Some TCR beta chains (approximately 180 of them) were listed as cytomegalovirus-associated. Later examination showed HLA-associated TCR beta chains had greater clonal expansion than equally common others.

Amplification used 60 Vbeta primers and 13 Jbeta primers. Produced via immunoSEQ multiplex PCR; TCRdb's table is partial and in-frame only. The sample lists fewer than 150,000 clones; approximately 80% were seen once. Turning to this clone: Its matching antigen is unknown.

The V and J ends lost 6 bases and 1 base respectively, with 9 bases between them. The CDR3 consists of 13 residues. The V gene's germline CDR1 is MNHNS and CDR2 SASEGT. The rearrangement joins TRBV6-1 to TRBJ1-1; D perhaps matches TRBD1 (5 bases). Source material: PBMCs. The origin of this receptor is a woman between 25 and 40 years old in good health and CMV-seropositive. In DNA form, the CDR3 reads TGTGCCAGCAGAATACAGGAGAACACTGAAGCTTTCTTT. It is translated as CASRIQENTEAFF.